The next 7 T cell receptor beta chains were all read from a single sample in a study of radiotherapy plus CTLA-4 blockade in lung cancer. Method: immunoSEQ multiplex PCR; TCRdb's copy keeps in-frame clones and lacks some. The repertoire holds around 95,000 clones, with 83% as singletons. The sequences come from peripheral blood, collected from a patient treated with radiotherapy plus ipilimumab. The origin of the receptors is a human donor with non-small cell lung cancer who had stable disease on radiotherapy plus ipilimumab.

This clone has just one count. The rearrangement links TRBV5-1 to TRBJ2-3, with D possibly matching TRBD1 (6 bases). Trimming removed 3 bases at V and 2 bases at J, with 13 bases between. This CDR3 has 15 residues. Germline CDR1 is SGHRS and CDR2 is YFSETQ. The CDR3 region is CASSYTGLITDTQYF. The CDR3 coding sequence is TGCGCCAGCAGCTACACAGGGCTTATCACAGATACGCAGTATTTT.

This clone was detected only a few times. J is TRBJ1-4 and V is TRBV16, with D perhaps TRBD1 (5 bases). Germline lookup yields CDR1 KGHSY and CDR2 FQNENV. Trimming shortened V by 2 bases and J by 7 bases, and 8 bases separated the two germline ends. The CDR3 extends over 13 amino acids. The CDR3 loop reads CASSQTTAEKLFF. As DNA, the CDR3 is TGTGCCAGCAGCCAAACGACAGCTGAAAAACTGTTTTTT.

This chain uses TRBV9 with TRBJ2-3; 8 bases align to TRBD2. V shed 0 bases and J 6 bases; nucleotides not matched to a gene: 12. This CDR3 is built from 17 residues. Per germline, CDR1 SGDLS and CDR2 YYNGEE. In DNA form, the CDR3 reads TGTGCCAGCAGCGTAGACCCACCGGGGGGGTCGTATGATACGCAGTATTTT. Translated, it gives CASSVDPPGGSYDTQYF.

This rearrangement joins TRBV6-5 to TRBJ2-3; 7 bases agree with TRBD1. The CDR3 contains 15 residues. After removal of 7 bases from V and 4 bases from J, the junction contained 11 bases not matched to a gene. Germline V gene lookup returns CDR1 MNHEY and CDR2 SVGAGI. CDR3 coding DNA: TGTGCCAGCAATCCGACAGGGCGGCCCGCAGATACGCAGTATTTT. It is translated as CASNPTGRPADTQYF.

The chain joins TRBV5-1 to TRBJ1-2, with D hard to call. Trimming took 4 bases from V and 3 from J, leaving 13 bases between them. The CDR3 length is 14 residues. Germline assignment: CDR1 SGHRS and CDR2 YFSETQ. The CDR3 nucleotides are TGCGCCAGCAGCCCCTCCGACGGACACTATGGCTACACCTTC. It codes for CASSPSDGHYGYTF.

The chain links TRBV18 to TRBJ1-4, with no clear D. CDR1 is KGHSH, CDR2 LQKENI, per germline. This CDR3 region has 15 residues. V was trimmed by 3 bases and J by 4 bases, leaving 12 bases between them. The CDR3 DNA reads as TGTGCCAGCTCACCCAATGTAGGAAATAATGAAAAACTGTTTTTT. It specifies CASSPNVGNNEKLFF.

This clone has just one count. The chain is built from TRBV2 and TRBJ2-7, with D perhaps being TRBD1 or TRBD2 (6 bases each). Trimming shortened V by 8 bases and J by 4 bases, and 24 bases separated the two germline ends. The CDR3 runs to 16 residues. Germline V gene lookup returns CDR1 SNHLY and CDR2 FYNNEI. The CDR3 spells CASRETRGGRFYEQYF. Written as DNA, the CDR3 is TGTGCCAGCCGGGAAACTCGAGGGGGGCGGTTTTACGAGCAGTACTTC.